This record looks at one T cell receptor beta chain sequence and its context. Sequenced by immunoSEQ multiplex PCR; TCRdb stores in-frame clones only, minus some. The sample holds about 80,000 clones, roughly 92% seen once. The CDR3 length is 15 residues. From germline, CDR1 is SGHTA and CDR2 FQGTGA. Trimming left V 5 bases short and J 4 bases short, with 17 bases between. The source of the sample is a study of T cell changes during pregnancy in multiple sclerosis. J is TRBJ1-1 and V is TRBV7-3; maybe TRBD1 (5 bases). Here the sequenced sample was CD4+ T cells from peripheral blood mononuclear cells, taken before pregnancy. The sequence came from a female donor with multiple sclerosis, enrolled in a pregnancy study. CDR3 nucleotide sequence: TGTGCCAGCAGCCCCTCCCCAGGGCCGAGCACTGAAGCTTTCTTT. Residues: CASSPSPGPSTEAFF.